A selection of T cell receptor beta chains follows, all from one sample in a study of T cells in Graves' hyperthyroidism and ophthalmopathy. TCRdb processed the multiplex PCR reads anew with MiXCR; each CDR3 protein has one entry. Of about 610,000 distinct CDR3 sequences in the sample, 14% to 15% are singletons; the top ten hold around 4.1%. The sequenced sample was blood. These receptors came from a woman aged 40 to 50 with Graves' ophthalmopathy. Each CDR3 is given with its conserved first and last residue. The order of the fields is D gene, clone size, V gene, J gene, CDR3 protein, CDR3 DNA. D genes are given only for firm matches. Expanded clones get a size class; other rows say once, few or many, or leave the size out.

D gene: TRBD1; clone size: many; V gene: TRBV6-1; J gene: TRBJ1-1; CDR3 protein: CASSEISGGGTEAFF; CDR3 DNA: TGTGCCAGCAGTGAGATTTCAGGGGGCGGCACTGAAGCTTTCTTT
D gene: TRBD1; clone size: many; V gene: TRBV28; J gene: TRBJ1-2; CDR3 protein: CASSSRDRGKQPPYGYTF; CDR3 DNA: TGTGCCAGCAGTTCCAGGGACAGGGGTAAACAGCCTCCCTATGGCTACACCTTC
D gene: -; clone size: many; V gene: TRBV28; J gene: TRBJ1-1; CDR3 protein: CASSPFAENTEAFF; CDR3 DNA: TGTGCCAGCAGCCCCTTCGCCGAGAACACTGAAGCTTTCTTT
D gene: TRBD1; clone size: few; V gene: TRBV10-3; J gene: TRBJ2-2; CDR3 protein: CAIPTGTANTGELFF; CDR3 DNA: TGTGCCATCCCCACCGGGACAGCGAACACCGGGGAGCTGTTTTTT
D gene: -; clone size: few; V gene: TRBV5-1; J gene: TRBJ2-5; CDR3 protein: CASSRGIQETQYF; CDR3 DNA: TGCGCCAGCAGTAGGGGGATCCAAGAGACCCAGTACTTC
D gene: -; clone size: few; V gene: TRBV18; J gene: TRBJ2-3; CDR3 protein: CASSLEGSRVAQYF; CDR3 DNA: TGTGCCAGCTCACTGGAAGGCTCTCGTGTTGCGCAGTATTTT
D gene: -; clone size: few; V gene: TRBV19; J gene: TRBJ1-3; CDR3 protein: CASKPLSSGNTIYF; CDR3 DNA: TGTGCCAGTAAGCCACTAAGCTCTGGAAACACCATATATTTT
D gene: TRBD1; clone size: -; V gene: TRBV9; J gene: TRBJ2-7; CDR3 protein: CASSASRDRGYEQYF; CDR3 DNA: TGTGCCAGCAGCGCCTCCCGGGACAGGGGCTACGAGCAGTACTTC
D gene: -; clone size: -; V gene: TRBV7-8; J gene: TRBJ1-5; CDR3 protein: CASSSKGPERGGNQPQHF; CDR3 DNA: TGTGCCAGCAGCTCAAAAGGACCAGAGAGGGGCGGCAATCAGCCCCAGCATTTT
D gene: TRBD1; clone size: many; V gene: TRBV30; J gene: TRBJ2-5; CDR3 protein: CAWRGTGGAETQYF; CDR3 DNA: TGTGCCTGGAGGGGGACAGGGGGAGCGGAGACCCAGTACTTC
D gene: TRBD1; clone size: many; V gene: TRBV6-1; J gene: TRBJ1-5; CDR3 protein: CASSPGGMDQPQHF; CDR3 DNA: TGTGCCAGCAGCCCAGGGGGTATGGATCAGCCCCAGCATTTT
D gene: TRBD2; clone size: many; V gene: TRBV12-3/TRBV12-4; J gene: TRBJ2-5; CDR3 protein: CASSHGLAGGPAGETQYF; CDR3 DNA: TGTGCCAGCAGCCATGGACTAGCGGGAGGGCCCGCCGGCGAGACCCAGTACTTC
D gene: TRBD1; clone size: many; V gene: TRBV6-1; J gene: TRBJ2-2; CDR3 protein: CASSERTGNTGELFF; CDR3 DNA: TGTGCCAGCAGTGAAAGGACAGGCAACACCGGGGAGCTGTTTTTT
D gene: -; clone size: many; V gene: TRBV4-3; J gene: TRBJ1-5; CDR3 protein: CASSQDLRQPQHF; CDR3 DNA: TGCGCCAGCAGCCAAGATCTAAGACAGCCCCAGCATTTT
D gene: -; clone size: many; V gene: TRBV12-3/TRBV12-4; J gene: TRBJ1-5; CDR3 protein: CASSLKVLSNQPQHF; CDR3 DNA: TGTGCCAGCAGTTTAAAAGTCCTTAGCAATCAGCCCCAGCATTTT
D gene: TRBD1; clone size: many; V gene: TRBV6-5; J gene: TRBJ1-2; CDR3 protein: CASSTQGFGVGYTF; CDR3 DNA: TGTGCCAGCAGCACACAGGGGTTTGGAGTCGGCTACACCTTC